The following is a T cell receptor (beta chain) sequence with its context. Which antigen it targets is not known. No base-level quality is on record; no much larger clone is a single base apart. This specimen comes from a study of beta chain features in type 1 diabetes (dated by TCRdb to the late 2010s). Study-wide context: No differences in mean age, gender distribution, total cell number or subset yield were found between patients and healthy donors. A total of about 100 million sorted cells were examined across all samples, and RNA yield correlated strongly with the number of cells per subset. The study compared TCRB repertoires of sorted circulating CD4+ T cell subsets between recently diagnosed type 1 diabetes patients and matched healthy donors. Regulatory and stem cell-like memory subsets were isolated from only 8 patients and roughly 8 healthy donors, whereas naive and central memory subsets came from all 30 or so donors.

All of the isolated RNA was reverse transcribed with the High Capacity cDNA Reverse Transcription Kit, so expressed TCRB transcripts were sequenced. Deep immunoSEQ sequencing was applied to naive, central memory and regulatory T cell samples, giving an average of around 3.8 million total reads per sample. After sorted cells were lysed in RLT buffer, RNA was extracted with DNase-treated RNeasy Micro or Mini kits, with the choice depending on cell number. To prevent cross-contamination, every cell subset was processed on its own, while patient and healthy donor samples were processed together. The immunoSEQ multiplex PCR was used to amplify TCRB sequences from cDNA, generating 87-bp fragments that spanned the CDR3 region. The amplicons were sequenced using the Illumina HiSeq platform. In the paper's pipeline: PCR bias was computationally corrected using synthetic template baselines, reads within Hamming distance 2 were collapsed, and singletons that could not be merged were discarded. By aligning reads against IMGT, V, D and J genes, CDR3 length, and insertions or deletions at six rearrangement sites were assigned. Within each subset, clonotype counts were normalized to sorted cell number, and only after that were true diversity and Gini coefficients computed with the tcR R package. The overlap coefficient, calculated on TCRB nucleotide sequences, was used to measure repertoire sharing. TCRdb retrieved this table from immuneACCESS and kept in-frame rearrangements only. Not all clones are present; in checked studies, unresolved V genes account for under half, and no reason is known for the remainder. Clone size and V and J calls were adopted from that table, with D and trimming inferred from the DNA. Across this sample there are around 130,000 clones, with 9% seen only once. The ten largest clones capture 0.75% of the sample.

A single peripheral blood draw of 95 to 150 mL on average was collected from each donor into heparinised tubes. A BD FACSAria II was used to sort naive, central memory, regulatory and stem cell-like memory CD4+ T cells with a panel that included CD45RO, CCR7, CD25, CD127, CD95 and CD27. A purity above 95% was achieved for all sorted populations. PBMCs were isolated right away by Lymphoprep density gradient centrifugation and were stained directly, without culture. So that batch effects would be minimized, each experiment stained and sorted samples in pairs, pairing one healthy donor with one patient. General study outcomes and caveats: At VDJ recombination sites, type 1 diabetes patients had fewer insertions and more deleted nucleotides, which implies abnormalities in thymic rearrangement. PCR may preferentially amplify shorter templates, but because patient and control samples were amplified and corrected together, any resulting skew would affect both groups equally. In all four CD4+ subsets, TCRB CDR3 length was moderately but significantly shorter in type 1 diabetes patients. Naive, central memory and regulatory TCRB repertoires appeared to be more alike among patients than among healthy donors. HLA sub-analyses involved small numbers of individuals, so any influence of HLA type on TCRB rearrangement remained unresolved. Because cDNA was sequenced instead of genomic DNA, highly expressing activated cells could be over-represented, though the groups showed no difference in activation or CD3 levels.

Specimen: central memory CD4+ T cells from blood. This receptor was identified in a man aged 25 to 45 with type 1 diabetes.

The CDR3 protein is CASSIPGHTGYTF. The nucleotide sequence is TGTGCCAGCAGTATCCCGGGACATACCGGCTACACCTTC. The sequence links TRBV28 to TRBJ1-2; TRBD1 could be the D gene, as 6 bases match. Relative to germline, V is 5 bases shorter and J is 8 bases shorter, with 15 bases between their ends. The CDR3 covers 13 residues, taking in both the cysteine and the phenylalanine. Only the CDR3 part of the read is kept: 39 bases, read in frame from the first base. Per the germline V gene, MDHEN is the CDR1 and SYDVKM is the CDR2.